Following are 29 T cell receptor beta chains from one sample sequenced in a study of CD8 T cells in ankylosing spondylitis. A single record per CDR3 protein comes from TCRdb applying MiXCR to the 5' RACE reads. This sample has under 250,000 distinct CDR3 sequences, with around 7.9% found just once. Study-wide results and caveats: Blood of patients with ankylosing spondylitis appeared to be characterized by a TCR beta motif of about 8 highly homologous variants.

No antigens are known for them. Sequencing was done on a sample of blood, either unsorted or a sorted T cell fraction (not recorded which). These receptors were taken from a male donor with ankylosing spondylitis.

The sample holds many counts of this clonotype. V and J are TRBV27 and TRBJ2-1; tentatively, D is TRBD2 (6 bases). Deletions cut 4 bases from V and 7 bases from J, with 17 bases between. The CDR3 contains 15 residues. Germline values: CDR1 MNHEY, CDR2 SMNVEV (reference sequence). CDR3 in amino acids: CASSSSPGTLNEQFF. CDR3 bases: TGTGCCAGCAGTTCCTCACCCGGGACTCTTAATGAGCAGTTCTTC.

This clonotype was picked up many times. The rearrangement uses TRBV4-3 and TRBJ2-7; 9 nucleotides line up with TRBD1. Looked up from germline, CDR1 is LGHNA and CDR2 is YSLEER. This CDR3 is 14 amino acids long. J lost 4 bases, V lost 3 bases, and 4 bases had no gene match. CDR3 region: CASSHGQGMYEQYF. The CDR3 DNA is TGCGCCAGCAGCCACGGACAGGGGATGTACGAGCAGTACTTC.

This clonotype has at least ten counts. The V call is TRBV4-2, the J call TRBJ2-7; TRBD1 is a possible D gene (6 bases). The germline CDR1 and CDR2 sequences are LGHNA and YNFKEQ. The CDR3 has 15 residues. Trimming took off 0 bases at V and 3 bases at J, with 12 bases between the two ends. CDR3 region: CASSQDWTENYEQYF. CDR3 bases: TGTGCCAGCAGCCAAGACTGGACAGAGAACTACGAGCAGTACTTC.

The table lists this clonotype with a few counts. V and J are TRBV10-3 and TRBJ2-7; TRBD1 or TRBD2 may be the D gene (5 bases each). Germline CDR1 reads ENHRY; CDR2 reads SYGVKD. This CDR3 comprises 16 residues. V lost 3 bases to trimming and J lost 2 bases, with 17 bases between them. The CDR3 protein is CAISDPGTPDTYEQYF. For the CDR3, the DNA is TGTGCCATCAGTGACCCGGGAACACCGGACACCTACGAGCAGTACTTC.

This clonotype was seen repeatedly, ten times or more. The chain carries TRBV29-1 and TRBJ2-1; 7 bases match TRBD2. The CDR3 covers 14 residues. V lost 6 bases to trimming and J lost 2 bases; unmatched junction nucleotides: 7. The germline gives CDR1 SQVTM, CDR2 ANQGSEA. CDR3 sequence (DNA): TGCAGCGTGGGGGGGGTCATGGCCTACAATGAGCAGTTCTTC. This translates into CSVGGVMAYNEQFF.

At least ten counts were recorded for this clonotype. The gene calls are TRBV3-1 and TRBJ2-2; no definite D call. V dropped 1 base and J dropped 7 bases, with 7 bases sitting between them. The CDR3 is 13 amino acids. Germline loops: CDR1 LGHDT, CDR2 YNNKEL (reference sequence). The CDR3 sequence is CASSQVSGGELFF. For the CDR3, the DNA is TGTGCCAGCAGCCAAGTATCTGGCGGGGAGCTGTTTTTT. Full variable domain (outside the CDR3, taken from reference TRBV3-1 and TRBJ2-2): DTAVSQTPKYLVTQMGNDKSIKCEQNLGHDTMYWYKQDSKKFLKIMFSYNNKELIINETVPNRFSPKSPDKAHLNLHINSLELGDSAVYFCASSQVSGGELFFGEGSRLTVL.

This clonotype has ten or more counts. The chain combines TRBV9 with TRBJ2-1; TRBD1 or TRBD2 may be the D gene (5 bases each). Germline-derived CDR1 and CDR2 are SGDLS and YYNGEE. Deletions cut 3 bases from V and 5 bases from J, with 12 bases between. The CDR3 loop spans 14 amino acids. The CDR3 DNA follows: TGTGCCAGCAGCGCCGGGACGCTCCACAATGAGCAGTTCTTC. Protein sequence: CASSAGTLHNEQFF.

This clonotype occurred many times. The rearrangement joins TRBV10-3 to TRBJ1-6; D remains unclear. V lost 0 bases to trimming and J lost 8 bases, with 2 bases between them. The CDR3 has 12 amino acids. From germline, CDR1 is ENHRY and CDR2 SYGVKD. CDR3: CAISESDSPLHF. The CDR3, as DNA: TGTGCCATCAGTGAGTCGGATTCACCCCTCCACTTT.

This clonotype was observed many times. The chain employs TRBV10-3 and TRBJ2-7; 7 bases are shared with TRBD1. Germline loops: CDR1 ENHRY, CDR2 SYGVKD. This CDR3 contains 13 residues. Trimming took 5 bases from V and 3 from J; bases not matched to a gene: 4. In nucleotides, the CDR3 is TGTGCCATCAGTCTCGACAGGGACTACGAGCAGTACTTC. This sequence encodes CAISLDRDYEQYF.

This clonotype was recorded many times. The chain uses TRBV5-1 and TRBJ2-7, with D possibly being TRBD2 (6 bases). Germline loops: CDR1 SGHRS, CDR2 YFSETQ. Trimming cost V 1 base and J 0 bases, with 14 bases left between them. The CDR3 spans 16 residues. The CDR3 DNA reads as TGCGCCAGCAGCTTGTTCGCTAGCGAGAGCTCCTACGAGCAGTACTTC. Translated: CASSLFASESSYEQYF.

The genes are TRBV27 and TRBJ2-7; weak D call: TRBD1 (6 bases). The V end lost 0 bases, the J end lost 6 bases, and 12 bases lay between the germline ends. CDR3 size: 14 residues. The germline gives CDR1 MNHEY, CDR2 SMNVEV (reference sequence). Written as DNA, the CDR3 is TGTGCCAGCAGTTTATCCGGGACATTAGGCGAGCAGTACTTC. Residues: CASSLSGTLGEQYF.

CDR3: CASSLASGTGYEQYF. CDR3 sequence (DNA): TGTGCCAGCAGCTTGGCAAGCGGGACCGGCTACGAGCAGTACTTC. The chain links TRBV7-6 to TRBJ2-7, with TRBD2 matching over 7 bases. CDR3 size: 15 residues. V was clipped by 3 bases and J by 3 bases; unmatched bases: 8. Germline V gives CDR1 SGHVS, CDR2 FNYEAQ. The full variable domain, with the rest looked up from reference TRBV7-6 and TRBJ2-7, is GAGVSQSPRYKVTKRGQDVALRCDPISGHVSLYWYRQALGQGPEFLTYFNYEAQQDKSGLPNDRFSAERPEGSISTLTIQRTEQRDSAMYRCASSLASGTGYEQYFGPGTRLTVT.

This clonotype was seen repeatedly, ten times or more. CDR3 in amino acids: CASSQVPGQGIGNTEAFF. Written as DNA, the CDR3 is TGTGCCAGCAGCCAAGTCCCGGGACAGGGAATTGGGAACACTGAAGCTTTCTTT. The rearrangement links TRBV4-2 to TRBJ1-1; TRBD1 matches 9 bases. Germline V gives CDR1 LGHNA, CDR2 YNFKEQ. The V segment lost 1 base and the J segment 1 base; nucleotides outside the gene matches: 10. The CDR3 contains 18 residues.

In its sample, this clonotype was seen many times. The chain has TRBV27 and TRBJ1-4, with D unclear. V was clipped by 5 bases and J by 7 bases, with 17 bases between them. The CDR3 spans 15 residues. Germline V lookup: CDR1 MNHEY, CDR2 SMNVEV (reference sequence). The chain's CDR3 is CASSAYLLPVEKLFF. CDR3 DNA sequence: TGTGCCAGCAGTGCCTATCTCCTACCAGTTGAAAAACTGTTTTTT.

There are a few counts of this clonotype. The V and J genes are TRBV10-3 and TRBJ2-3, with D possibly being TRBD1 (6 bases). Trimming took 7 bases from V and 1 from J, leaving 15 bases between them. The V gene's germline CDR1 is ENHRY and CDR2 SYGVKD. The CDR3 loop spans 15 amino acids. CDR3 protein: CAIKNRDTRTDTQYF. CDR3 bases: TGTGCCATCAAGAACCGGGACACTCGCACAGATACGCAGTATTTT.

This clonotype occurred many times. CDR3 nucleotides: TGTGCCAGCAGCTTATTCGAGATGAGCTCCTACAATGAGCAGTTCTTC. Amino acid sequence: CASSLFEMSSYNEQFF. The chain uses TRBV11-2 and TRBJ2-1; D gene unclear. V lost 2 bases and J 0 bases, leaving 11 bases between the germline ends. This CDR3 is 16 amino acids long. The V gene's germline CDR1 is SGHAT and CDR2 FQNNGV.

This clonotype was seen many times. The CDR3 DNA reads as TGCGCCAGCAGCCAAGGATTTGGAACATCCTACAATGAGCAGTTCTTC. It encodes CASSQGFGTSYNEQFF. The chain links TRBV4-3 to TRBJ2-1, with D unclear. CDR3 length: 16 residues. Germline V gives CDR1 LGHNA, CDR2 YSLEER. V was cut by 1 base and J by 1 base, with 11 bases left in between.

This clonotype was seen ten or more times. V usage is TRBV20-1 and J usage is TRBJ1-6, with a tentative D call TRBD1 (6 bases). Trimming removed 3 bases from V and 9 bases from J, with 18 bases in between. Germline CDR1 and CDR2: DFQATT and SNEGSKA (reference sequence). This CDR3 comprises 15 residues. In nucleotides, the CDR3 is TGCAGTGCTAGTATTGACAGGACGGATTTTTCACCCCTCCACTTT. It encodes CSASIDRTDFSPLHF.

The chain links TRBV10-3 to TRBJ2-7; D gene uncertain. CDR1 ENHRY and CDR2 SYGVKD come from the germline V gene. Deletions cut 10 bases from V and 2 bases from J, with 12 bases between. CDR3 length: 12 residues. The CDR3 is CATGVGTYEQYF. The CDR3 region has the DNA TGTGCCACTGGGGTTGGGACCTACGAGCAGTACTTC.

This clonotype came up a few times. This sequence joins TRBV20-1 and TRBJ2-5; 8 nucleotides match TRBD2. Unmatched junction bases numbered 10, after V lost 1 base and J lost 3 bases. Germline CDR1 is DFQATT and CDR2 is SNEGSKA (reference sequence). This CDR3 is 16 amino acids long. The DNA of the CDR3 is TGCAGTGCTAGAGGCCCTTACGGGGGGGCTAAAGAGACCCAGTACTTC. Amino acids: CSARGPYGGAKETQYF.

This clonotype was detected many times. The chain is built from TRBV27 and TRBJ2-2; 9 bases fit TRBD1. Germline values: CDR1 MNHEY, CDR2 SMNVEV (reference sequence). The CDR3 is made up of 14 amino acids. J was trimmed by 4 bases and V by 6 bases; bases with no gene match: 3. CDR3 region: CASRGQGFTGELFF. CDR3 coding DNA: TGTGCCAGCAGGGGACAGGGATTCACCGGGGAGCTGTTTTTT.

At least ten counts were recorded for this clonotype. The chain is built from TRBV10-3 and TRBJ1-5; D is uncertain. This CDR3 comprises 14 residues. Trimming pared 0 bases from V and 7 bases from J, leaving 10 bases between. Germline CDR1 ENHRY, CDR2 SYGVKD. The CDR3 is CAISESYGNQPQHF. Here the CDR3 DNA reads TGTGCCATCAGTGAGTCGTACGGGAACCAGCCCCAGCATTTT.

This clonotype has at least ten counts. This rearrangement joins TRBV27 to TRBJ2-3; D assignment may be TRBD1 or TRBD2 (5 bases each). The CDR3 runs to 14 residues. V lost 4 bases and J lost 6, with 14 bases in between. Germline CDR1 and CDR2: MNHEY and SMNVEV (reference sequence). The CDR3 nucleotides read TGTGCCAGCAGTTACACCGGGGCCGACGATACGCAGTATTTT. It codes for CASSYTGADDTQYF.

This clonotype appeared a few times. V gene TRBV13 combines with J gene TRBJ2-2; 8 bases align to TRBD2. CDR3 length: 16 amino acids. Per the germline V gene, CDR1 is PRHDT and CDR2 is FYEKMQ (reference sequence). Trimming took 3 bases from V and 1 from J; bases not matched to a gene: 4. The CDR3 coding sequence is TGTGCCAGCAGCTTTTTTCTAGCGGGGAACACCGGGGAGCTGTTTTTT. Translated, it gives CASSFFLAGNTGELFF.

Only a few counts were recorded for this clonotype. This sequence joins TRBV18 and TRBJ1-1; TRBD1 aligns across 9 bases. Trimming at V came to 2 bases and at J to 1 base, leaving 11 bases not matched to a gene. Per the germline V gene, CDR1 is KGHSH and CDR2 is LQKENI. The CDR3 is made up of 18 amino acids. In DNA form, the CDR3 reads TGTGCCAGCTCACCAGCCGAGGACAGGGGCTTTGGGAACACTGAAGCTTTCTTT. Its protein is CASSPAEDRGFGNTEAFF.

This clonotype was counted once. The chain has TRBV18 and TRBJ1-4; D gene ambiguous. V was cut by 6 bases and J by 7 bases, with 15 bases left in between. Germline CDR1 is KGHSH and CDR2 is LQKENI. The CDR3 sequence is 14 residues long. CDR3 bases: TGTGCCAGCTCTCAGGCCCTCTGGGGTGAAAAACTGTTTTTT. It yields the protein CASSQALWGEKLFF. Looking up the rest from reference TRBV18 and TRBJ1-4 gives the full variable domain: NAGVMQNPRHLVRRRGQEARLRCSPMKGHSHVYWYRQLPEEGLKFMVYLQKENIIDESGMPKERFSAEFPKEGPSILRIQQVVRGDSAAYFCASSQALWGEKLFFGSGTQLSVL.

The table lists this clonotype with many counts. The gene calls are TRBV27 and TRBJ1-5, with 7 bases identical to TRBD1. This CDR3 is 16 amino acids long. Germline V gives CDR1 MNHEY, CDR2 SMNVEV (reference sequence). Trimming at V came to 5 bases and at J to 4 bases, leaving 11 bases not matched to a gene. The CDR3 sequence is CASSTLGTVMNQPQHF. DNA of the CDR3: TGTGCCAGCAGTACCCTCGGGACAGTCATGAATCAGCCCCAGCATTTT.

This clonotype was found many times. The CDR3 DNA is TGCAGCGTGCCCATAGTGGCACCCTCCGAAGAGCTTATGGGTGGCTACACCTTC. Translating gives CSVPIVAPSEELMGGYTF. The genes are TRBV29-1 and TRBJ1-2; D remains ambiguous. This CDR3 has 18 amino acids. The V gene lost 6 bases and the J gene lost 7 bases, with 33 bases spanning the gap. Looked up from germline, CDR1 is SQVTM and CDR2 is ANQGSEA.

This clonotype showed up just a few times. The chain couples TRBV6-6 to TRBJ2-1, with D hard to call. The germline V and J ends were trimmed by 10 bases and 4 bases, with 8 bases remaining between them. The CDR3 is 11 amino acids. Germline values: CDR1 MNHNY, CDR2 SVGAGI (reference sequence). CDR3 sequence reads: CATDEYNEQFF. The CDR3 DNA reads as TGTGCCACCGACGAATACAATGAGCAGTTCTTC.